Detailed here is one TCR beta chain. The sample belongs to a study of control samples from healthy donors and cancer patients. Germline V gene sequence: CDR1 MNHEY, CDR2 SVGAGI. The CDR3 sequence is 16 residues long. Trimming removed 4 bases from V and 0 bases from J; junction bases left unmatched: 5. Produced via immunoSEQ multiplex PCR; TCRdb's table is partial and in-frame only. This table has around 77,000 clones, 85% to 95% appearing once. The chain carries TRBV6-5 and TRBJ2-1; 8 positions match TRBD2. The receptor was derived from a woman aged 60-75 years in good health. Material for sequencing was blood. CDR3 in DNA: TGTGCCAGCAGTTTCAAACTAGCGGTCTCCTACAATGAGCAGTTCTTC. Its translation: CASSFKLAVSYNEQFF.